These 32 T cell receptor beta chains were sequenced from one sample in a study of technical replicates of blood from a handful of donors. Profiling relied on immunoSEQ multiplex PCR, and the TCRdb table lists in-frame clones only, not all of them. The table records 55,000 to 70,000 clones, roughly nine tenths of them present only once. Material for sequencing was PBMCs. Source of these receptors: a human donor in good health. Some clones in this sample may be carry-over from other donors' samples.

This chain uses TRBV11-2 with TRBJ1-3, with D hard to call. CDR1 and CDR2 from the germline V gene are SGHAT and FQNNGV. The length of the CDR3 is 12 residues. Trimming stripped 5 bases from V and 7 bases from J, with 9 bases between. CDR3 nucleotides: TGTGCCAGCAGCCCACAGACGAACACCATATATTTT. Translating gives CASSPQTNTIYF.

J is TRBJ2-7 and V is TRBV6-1, with no clear D. The length of the CDR3 is 13 residues. With 2 bases removed from V and 7 bases from J, the gap between germline ends came to 12 bases. CDR1 and CDR2 from the germline V gene are MNHNS and SASEGT. The CDR3 region has the DNA TGTGCCAGCAGTGAATTTGCGGTCGGGGAGCAGTACTTC. This translates into CASSEFAVGEQYF.

The chain couples TRBV7-9 to TRBJ2-7; possible D gene TRBD1, 6 bases. V was cut by 8 bases and J by 0 bases, with 17 bases left in between. The germline V gene has CDR1 SEHNR and CDR2 FQNEAQ (reference sequence). CDR3 length equals 15 residues. This CDR3 reads CASANPRTDSYEQYF. In DNA form, the CDR3 reads TGTGCCAGCGCCAATCCCCGGACAGACTCCTACGAGCAGTACTTC.

The J gene is TRBJ1-5, the V gene TRBV7-2, with D unclear. Per the germline V gene, CDR1 is SGHTA and CDR2 is FQGNSA. CDR3 length equals 13 residues. V was pared by 6 bases and J by 4 bases, with 10 bases between. This chain's CDR3 is CASSNSENQPQHF. The CDR3 DNA reads as TGTGCCAGCAGTAACTCCGAAAATCAGCCCCAGCATTTT.

This chain connects TRBV13 to TRBJ2-7; weak D call: TRBD1 (6 bases). Germline V lookup: CDR1 PRHDT, CDR2 FYEKMQ (reference sequence). Trimming shortened V by 2 bases and J by 11 bases, and 16 bases separated the two germline ends. This CDR3 is 13 amino acids long. The CDR3 DNA follows: TGTGCCAGCAGCTTAAATACAGGGTCCGCGGAGTACTTC. Translating gives CASSLNTGSAEYF.

The chain has TRBV13 and TRBJ1-3; 9 nucleotides agree with TRBD1. J gave up 2 bases and V 4 bases, and 3 bases lay outside the gene matches. This CDR3 comprises 15 residues. Looked up from germline, CDR1 is PRHDT and CDR2 is FYEKMQ (reference sequence). The CDR3 protein is CASSSRTGAGNTIYF. The CDR3 DNA sequence: TGTGCCAGCAGCTCCAGGACAGGGGCTGGAAACACCATATATTTT.

The rearrangement joins TRBV27 to TRBJ2-1, with 8 nucleotides matching TRBD2. This CDR3 is 16 amino acids long. Germline trimming cut 5 bases from V and 4 bases from J; bases unmatched to any gene: 10. Germline V CDR1 and CDR2: MNHEY, SMNVEV (reference sequence). The DNA for the CDR3 is TGTGCCAGCAGTGCCTACCAACTAGCGGTTTACAATGAGCAGTTCTTC. Protein: CASSAYQLAVYNEQFF.

The chain carries TRBV6-5 and TRBJ1-2, with a weak D call TRBD1 (5 bases). The CDR3 runs to 15 residues. Germline lookup yields CDR1 MNHEY and CDR2 SVGAGI. V was pared by 2 bases and J by 4 bases, with 14 bases between. The CDR3 DNA reads TGTGCCAGCAGTTACGGGGGGAAGTCCTTCTATGGCTACACCTTC. Translated, it gives CASSYGGKSFYGYTF.

The V and J genes are TRBV9 and TRBJ2-1; 14 bases are a match to TRBD2. Germline V gene sequence: CDR1 SGDLS, CDR2 YYNGEE. The CDR3 contains 16 residues. V lost 1 base to trimming and J lost 4 bases; unmatched junction nucleotides: 1. The CDR3 coding sequence is TGTGCCAGCAGCGTACGGACTAGCGGGGGGTACAATGAGCAGTTCTTC. Translation gives CASSVRTSGGYNEQFF. Full variable domain (missing parts from reference TRBV9 and TRBJ2-1): DSGVTQTPKHLITATGQRVTLRCSPRSGDLSVYWYQQSLDQGLQFLIQYYNGEERAKGNILERFSAQQFPDLHSELNLSSLELGDSALYFCASSVRTSGGYNEQFFGPGTRLTVL.

This sequence joins TRBV14 and TRBJ1-1; tentative D call: TRBD1 (6 bases). Per germline, CDR1 SGHDN and CDR2 FVKESK. The V gene lost 6 bases and the J gene lost 1 base, with 15 bases spanning the gap. CDR3 size: 15 residues. CDR3 loop: CASRIGGQKNTEAFF. In DNA, the CDR3 is TGTGCCAGCAGAATCGGGGGGCAAAAGAACACTGAAGCTTTCTTT.

The rearrangement joins TRBV7-8 to TRBJ1-2; D is undetermined. V was pared by 5 bases and J by 1 base, with 8 bases between. CDR1 and CDR2 (germline): SGHVS, FQNEAQ. This CDR3 has 13 residues. CDR3: CASSHSNNYGYTF. DNA of the CDR3: TGTGCCAGCAGCCATTCCAATAACTATGGCTACACCTTC.

The genes are TRBV6-5 and TRBJ2-7; D is unresolved. The CDR3 length is 14 residues. Germline CDR1 and CDR2: MNHEY and SVGAGI. Deletions cut 0 bases from V and 0 bases from J, with 6 bases between. CDR3 coding DNA: TGTGCCAGCAGTTACTCCACAAGCTCCTACGAGCAGTACTTC. Protein: CASSYSTSSYEQYF.

This sequence joins TRBV10-2 and TRBJ2-1; unclear D gene. The V gene's germline CDR1 is WSHSY and CDR2 SAAADI. V was pared by 2 bases and J by 8 bases, with 10 bases between. The CDR3 loop spans 13 amino acids. The DNA for the CDR3 is TGCGCCAGCAGTGAGATAAGATCAGATGAGCAGTTCTTC. It translates to CASSEIRSDEQFF.

V usage is TRBV20-1 and J usage is TRBJ1-2; D perhaps matches TRBD1 (5 bases). V lost 7 bases and J lost 4, with 10 bases in between. The CDR3 length is 11 residues. Germline V gene data show CDR1 as DFQATT and CDR2 as SNEGSKA (reference sequence). The CDR3 spells CSGVDSYGYTF. In nucleotides, the CDR3 is TGCAGTGGGGTCGACAGCTATGGCTACACCTTC.

V is TRBV15 and J is TRBJ2-7, with 8 nucleotides matching TRBD1. The ends lost 3 bases at V and 2 bases at J; junction bases unmatched: 9. Germline V lookup: CDR1 LNHNV, CDR2 YYDKDF (reference sequence). The CDR3 extends over 16 amino acids. CDR3 region: CATSSVRTGKTYEQYF. CDR3 bases: TGTGCCACCAGCAGTGTAAGGACAGGGAAAACCTACGAGCAGTACTTC.

This chain uses TRBV6-5 with TRBJ1-2; TRBD1 is a possible D gene (6 bases). The length of the CDR3 is 14 residues. The V and J ends lost 5 bases and 4 bases respectively, with 14 bases between them. Germline CDR1 reads MNHEY; CDR2 reads SVGAGI. CDR3 sequence (DNA): TGTGCCAGCAGTAGATACAGGGCGGGCTATGGCTACACCTTC. This sequence encodes CASSRYRAGYGYTF.

The chain joins TRBV7-9 to TRBJ2-6; possible D gene TRBD1, 6 bases. Germline V gene lookup returns CDR1 SEHNR and CDR2 FQNEAQ (reference sequence). There are 17 residues in the CDR3. Trimming shortened V by 3 bases and J by 0 bases, and 12 bases separated the two germline ends. As DNA, the CDR3 is TGTGCCAGCAGCTTCAGGACAGACTTCTCTGGGGCCAACGTCCTGACTTTC. Translation gives CASSFRTDFSGANVLTF. Using reference TRBV7-9 and TRBJ2-6 for the parts outside the CDR3, the full variable domain is DTGVSQNPRHKITKRGQNVTFRCDPISEHNRLYWYRQTLGQGPEFLTYFQNEAQLEKSRLLSDRFSAERPKGSFSTLEIQRTEQGDSAMYLCASSFRTDFSGANVLTFGAGSRLTVL.

The chain joins TRBV6-4 to TRBJ2-3; the D gene is possibly TRBD2 (7 bases). Between the trimmed V and J ends, which lost 5 bases and 4 bases, there was a span of 13 bases. Germline V gene sequence: CDR1 MRHNA, CDR2 SNTAGT. This CDR3 comprises 14 residues. DNA for the CDR3: TGTGCCAGCAGTCCGGGGGGCGGATCAGATACGCAGTATTTT. Protein sequence: CASSPGGGSDTQYF.

The chain links TRBV6-5 to TRBJ2-7; 9 bases agree with TRBD1. Germline CDR1 and CDR2: MNHEY and SVGAGI. The J segment lost 5 bases and the V segment lost 0 bases, leaving 5 bases of the junction unmatched. This CDR3 spans 15 amino acids. The DNA for the CDR3 is TGTGCCAGCAGTTACTCGGGGACAGGGAACGACGAGCAGTACTTC. It specifies CASSYSGTGNDEQYF.

The chain is built from TRBV29-1 and TRBJ2-7; 7 bases fit TRBD1. The germline CDR1 and CDR2 sequences are SQVTM and ANQGSEA. V lost 4 bases and J lost 1; bases outside the gene matches: 1. The CDR3 is made up of 12 amino acids. This CDR3 is CSVGGQSYEQYF. The CDR3 bases are TGCAGCGTTGGGGGACAGTCCTACGAGCAGTACTTC.

The rearrangement joins TRBV12-1 to TRBJ1-5; the table assigns TRBD1, which was not confirmed against the DNA. TRBV12-1 is noted as a pseudogene. The CDR3 is 17 residues long. CDR3 sequence (DNA): TGTGCCAGCAGCTCCAATCCGGGACAGGGACTGATAGGGCCCCAGCATTTT. Translating it yields CASSSNPGQGLIGPQHF.

The CDR3 protein is CASSTEGNTEAFF. The CDR3 nucleotides read TGTGCCAGCTCAACCGAGGGCAACACTGAAGCTTTCTTT. This chain uses TRBV18 with TRBJ1-1, with D unresolved. Trimming cost V 5 bases and J 2 bases, with 9 bases left between them. Germline assignment: CDR1 KGHSH and CDR2 LQKENI. This CDR3 is built from 13 residues. Based on the CDR3 plus reference TRBV18 and TRBJ1-1, the full variable domain is NAGVMQNPRHLVRRRGQEARLRCSPMKGHSHVYWYRQLPEEGLKFMVYLQKENIIDESGMPKERFSAEFPKEGPSILRIQQVVRGDSAAYFCASSTEGNTEAFFGQGTRLTVV.

V usage is TRBV11-2 and J usage is TRBJ2-7; D possibly corresponds to TRBD1 (5 bases). V lost 6 bases to trimming and J lost 2 bases, with 14 bases between them. CDR1 is SGHAT and CDR2 is FQNNGV in the germline V gene. The CDR3 runs 14 residues. The CDR3 loop reads CASSTWGPTYEQYF. The CDR3 DNA reads TGTGCCAGCAGTACGTGGGGCCCAACCTACGAGCAGTACTTC.

The V call is TRBV7-3, the J call TRBJ2-1; 10 positions match TRBD2. The V gene's germline CDR1 is SGHTA and CDR2 FQGTGA. This CDR3 has 15 amino acids. V lost 2 bases to trimming and J lost 7 bases; unmatched junction nucleotides: 5. The CDR3 sequence: CASSLAASGSNEQFF. In DNA, the CDR3 is TGTGCCAGCAGCTTAGCGGCTAGCGGGAGTAATGAGCAGTTCTTC.

This chain connects TRBV7-9 to TRBJ1-4; the D gene is possibly TRBD1 (6 bases). The germline gives CDR1 SEHNR, CDR2 FQNEAQ (reference sequence). V lost 8 bases and J 8 bases, leaving 15 bases between the germline ends. The CDR3 has 13 amino acids. In nucleotides, the CDR3 is TGTGCCAGCGTCCGGGGGGCTGGGGAAAAACTGTTTTTT. Protein: CASVRGAGEKLFF.

The gene calls are TRBV7-8 and TRBJ1-5, with a possible D match to TRBD1 (6 bases). The CDR3 extends over 13 amino acids. Germline assignment: CDR1 SGHVS and CDR2 FQNEAQ. Trimming shortened V by 3 bases and J by 4 bases, and 7 bases separated the two germline ends. Here the CDR3 reads CASSFRGNQPQHF. CDR3 nucleotides: TGTGCCAGCAGCTTCAGGGGTAATCAGCCCCAGCATTTT. The whole variable domain, remainder taken from reference TRBV7-8 and TRBJ1-5, is GAGVSQSPRYKVAKRGQDVALRCDPISGHVSLFWYQQALGQGPEFLTYFQNEAQLDKSGLPSDRFFAERPEGSVSTLKIQRTQQEDSAVYLCASSFRGNQPQHFGDGTRLSIL.

The rearrangement uses TRBV9 and TRBJ1-2, with D unresolved. V shed 0 bases and J shed 8 bases, with 11 bases lying between them. CDR3 length: 13 residues. Germline V gene sequence: CDR1 SGDLS, CDR2 YYNGEE. The CDR3 coding sequence is TGTGCCAGCAGCGTAGTGGAGGGCTGGGGCTACACCTTC. It encodes CASSVVEGWGYTF. Based on the CDR3 plus reference TRBV9 and TRBJ1-2, the full variable domain is DSGVTQTPKHLITATGQRVTLRCSPRSGDLSVYWYQQSLDQGLQFLIQYYNGEERAKGNILERFSAQQFPDLHSELNLSSLELGDSALYFCASSVVEGWGYTFGSGTRLTVV.

The chain carries TRBV4-1 and TRBJ2-5; possible D gene TRBD2, 8 bases. This CDR3 spans 18 amino acids. The V and J ends lost 0 bases and 0 bases respectively, with 17 bases between them. Germline V gene sequence: CDR1 MGHRA, CDR2 YSYEKL. Written as DNA, the CDR3 is TGCGCCAGCAGCCAAGAATCGGGAGGGGGCTTCGACCAAGAGACCCAGTACTTC. Translating gives CASSQESGGGFDQETQYF.

V is TRBV7-9 and J is TRBJ2-7; 7 positions agree with TRBD1. V shed 5 bases and J 2 bases; nucleotides not matched to a gene: 6. The V gene's germline CDR1 is SEHNR and CDR2 FQNEAQ (reference sequence). The CDR3 length is 14 residues. CDR3 sequence: CASSLRDSPYEQYF. In nucleotides, the CDR3 is TGTGCCAGCAGCCTCCGGGACAGCCCCTACGAGCAGTACTTC.

There are a few counts of this clone. CDR3 amino acids: CASRLAGGMTDTQYF. CDR3 nucleotides: TGCGCCAGTAGACTAGCGGGGGGGATGACAGATACGCAGTATTTT. V usage is TRBV5-1 and J usage is TRBJ2-3; 14 bases are a match to TRBD2. CDR1 is SGHRS and CDR2 is YFSETQ in the germline V gene. This CDR3 has 15 amino acids. V lost 8 bases, J lost 3 bases, and 5 bases stayed unmatched.

The V call is TRBV7-2, the J call TRBJ1-2, with D perhaps matching TRBD1 (6 bases). Trimming took off 5 bases at V and 3 bases at J, with 16 bases between the two ends. The CDR3 spans 15 residues. Germline CDR1 is SGHTA and CDR2 is FQGNSA. The CDR3 nucleotides are TGTGCCAGCAGCCCCAGACAGGCATGGGACTATGGCTACACCTTC. Protein sequence: CASSPRQAWDYGYTF. The variable domain in full, with the rest retrieved from reference TRBV7-2 and TRBJ1-2, is GAGVSQSPSNKVTEKGKDVELRCDPISGHTALYWYRQSLGQGLEFLIYFQGNSAPDKSGLPSDRFSAERTGGSVSTLTIQRTQQEDSAVYLCASSPRQAWDYGYTFGSGTRLTVV.

This clone has more than one count but fewer than ten. The chain links TRBV9 to TRBJ2-6, with D tentatively TRBD1 (6 bases). The length of the CDR3 is 17 residues. CDR1 is SGDLS and CDR2 is YYNGEE in the germline V gene. V lost 3 bases and J 0 bases, leaving 13 bases between the germline ends. CDR3 sequence: CASSARQETSGANVLTF. The DNA of the CDR3 is TGTGCCAGCAGCGCTCGACAGGAAACCTCTGGGGCCAACGTCCTGACTTTC.